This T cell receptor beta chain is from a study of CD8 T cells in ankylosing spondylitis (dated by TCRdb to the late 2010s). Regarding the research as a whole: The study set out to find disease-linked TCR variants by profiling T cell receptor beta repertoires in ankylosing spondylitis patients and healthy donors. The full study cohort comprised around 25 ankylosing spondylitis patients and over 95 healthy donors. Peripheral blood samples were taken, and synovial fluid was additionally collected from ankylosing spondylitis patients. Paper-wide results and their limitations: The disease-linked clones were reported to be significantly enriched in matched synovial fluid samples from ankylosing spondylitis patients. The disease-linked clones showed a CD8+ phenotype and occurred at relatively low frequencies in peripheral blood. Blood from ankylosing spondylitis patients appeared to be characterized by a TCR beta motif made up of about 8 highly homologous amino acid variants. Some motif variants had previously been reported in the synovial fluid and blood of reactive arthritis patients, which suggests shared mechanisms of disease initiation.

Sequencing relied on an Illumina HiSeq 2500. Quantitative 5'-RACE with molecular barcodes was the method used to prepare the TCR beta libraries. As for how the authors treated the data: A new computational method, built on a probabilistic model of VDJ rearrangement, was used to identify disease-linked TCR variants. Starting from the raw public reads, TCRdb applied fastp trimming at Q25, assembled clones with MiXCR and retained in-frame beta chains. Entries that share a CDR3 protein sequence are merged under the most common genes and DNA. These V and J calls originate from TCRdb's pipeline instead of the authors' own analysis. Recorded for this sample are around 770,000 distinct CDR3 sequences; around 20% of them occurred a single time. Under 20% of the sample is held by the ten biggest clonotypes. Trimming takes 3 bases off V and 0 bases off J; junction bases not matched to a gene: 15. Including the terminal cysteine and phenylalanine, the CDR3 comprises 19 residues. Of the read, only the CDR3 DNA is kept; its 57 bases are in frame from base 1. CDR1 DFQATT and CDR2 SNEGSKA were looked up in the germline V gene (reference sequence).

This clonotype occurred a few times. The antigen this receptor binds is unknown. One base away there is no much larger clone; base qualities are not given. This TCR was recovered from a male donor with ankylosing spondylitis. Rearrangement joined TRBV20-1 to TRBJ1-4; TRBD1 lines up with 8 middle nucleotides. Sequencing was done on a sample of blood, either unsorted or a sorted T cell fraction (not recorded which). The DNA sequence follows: TGCAGTGCTAGGGGACCTCCGGGACAGGCTTCCACAACTAATGAAAAACTGTTTTTT. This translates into CSARGPPGQASTTNEKLFF.